A selection of T cell receptor beta chains follows, all from one sample in a study of cytomegalovirus exposure and HLA in healthy donors. Sequenced by immunoSEQ multiplex PCR; TCRdb stores in-frame clones only, minus some. The sample lists about 130,000 clones, 79% occurring once. Sequenced material: PBMCs. Source of these receptors: a man aged 18 to 29 in good health and CMV-seronegative. Both conserved end residues are part of each CDR3. The D gene is left open where the match is weak. Expanded clones get a size class; other rows say once, few or many, or leave the size out.

clone size,CDR3 length,D gene,J gene,V gene,CDR3 protein,CDR3 DNA
-,14,-,TRBJ2-5,TRBV5-5,CASSLVLVRETQYF,TGTGCCAGCAGCTTGGTGCTAGTTAGGGAGACCCAGTACTTC
-,13,TRBD1,TRBJ2-5,TRBV6-1,CASSRQGQETQYF,TGTGCCAGCAGTCGACAGGGACAAGAGACCCAGTACTTC
few,13,TRBD1,TRBJ1-1,TRBV29-1,CSAVGQGDTEAFF,TGCAGCGCCGTGGGACAGGGGGACACTGAAGCTTTCTTT
-,13,-,TRBJ1-2,TRBV6-1,CASSEMGSYGYTF,TGTGCCAGCAGTGAAATGGGGAGCTATGGCTACACCTTC
-,16,-,TRBJ2-7,TRBV28,CASSYHRDFWSYEQYF,TGTGCCAGCAGTTACCACCGGGACTTTTGGTCCTACGAGCAGTACTTC
-,11,-,TRBJ2-1,TRBV2,CAGQFYNEQFF,TGCGCGGGACAGTTTTACAATGAGCAGTTCTTC
-,14,-,TRBJ1-2,TRBV7-9,CASSLRGSSDGYTF,TGTGCCAGCAGCCTTCGTGGCAGTTCCGATGGCTACACCTTC
few,8,-,TRBJ1-1,TRBV19,CASSLSRF,TGTGCCAGTAGTTTAAGCCGCTTT
-,20,-,TRBJ2-6,TRBV19,CASSIWRGPTVLPGANVLTF,TGTGCCAGTAGTATTTGGAGAGGGCCTACAGTGCTCCCTGGGGCCAACGTCCTGACTTTC
-,14,-,TRBJ1-1,TRBV29-1,CSVVGRGSGAEAFF,TGCAGCGTTGTAGGTCGGGGTTCGGGCGCTGAAGCTTTCTTT
-,14,-,TRBJ2-1,TRBV19,CASRQLGDRNEQFF,TGTGCCAGTAGACAGCTCGGGGATCGGAATGAGCAGTTCTTC
-,15,-,TRBJ1-4,TRBV5-4,CASSSRDTVNEKLFF,TGTGCCAGCAGCTCCCGGGACACGGTTAATGAAAAACTGTTTTTT
-,20,TRBD2,TRBJ2-1,TRBV27,CASSSWGLAGVESSYNEQFF,TGTGCCAGCAGTTCTTGGGGACTAGCGGGAGTAGAGAGCTCCTACAATGAGCAGTTCTTC
-,16,TRBD2,TRBJ2-1,TRBV6-6,CASRGTASGSGNEQFF,TGTGCCAGCAGGGGGACAGCTAGCGGGAGTGGAAATGAGCAGTTCTTC
-,14,TRBD1,TRBJ1-1,TRBV10-3,CAISESDREPEAFF,TGTGCCATCAGTGAGTCCGACAGGGAACCCGAAGCTTTCTTT
-,15,TRBD2,TRBJ2-3,TRBV7-2,CASSLSGSGTDTQYF,TGTGCCAGCAGCCTAAGCGGGAGCGGCACAGATACGCAGTATTTT
-,15,-,TRBJ1-2,TRBV6-1,CASSELREANYGYTF,TGTGCCAGCAGTGAATTGAGGGAAGCTAACTATGGCTACACCTTC
-,15,-,TRBJ1-1,TRBV4-3,CASSHLGQTGTEAFF,TGCGCCAGCAGCCATCTAGGACAGACGGGAACTGAAGCTTTCTTT
-,15,-,TRBJ2-1,TRBV4-1,CASSQLLGGFNEQFF,TGCGCCAGCAGCCAGCTCCTGGGGGGATTCAATGAGCAGTTCTTC
-,12,TRBD1,TRBJ2-7,TRBV19,CATGQGIYEQYF,TGTGCCACCGGACAGGGGATCTACGAGCAGTACTTC
-,16,-,TRBJ2-2,TRBV9,CASSVVSTSNTGELFF,TGTGCCAGCAGCGTAGTATCGACTTCGAACACCGGGGAGCTGTTTTTT
-,16,-,TRBJ2-6,TRBV5-6,CASSLVGDSGANVLTF,TGTGCCAGCAGCTTGGTCGGGGACTCTGGGGCCAACGTCCTGACTTTC
-,13,-,TRBJ1-2,TRBV5-1,CASSLGPDYGYTF,TGCGCCAGCAGCTTGGGTCCAGACTATGGCTACACCTTC
-,14,-,TRBJ2-1,TRBV28,CASSPGLGRNEQFF,TGTGCCAGCTCCCCGGGCTTAGGGAGGAATGAGCAGTTCTTC
-,13,TRBD1,TRBJ2-7,TRBV27,CASGGQGNYEQYF,TGTGCCAGTGGGGGACAGGGAAACTACGAGCAGTACTTC
-,14,-,TRBJ2-3,TRBV14,CASSRLEGTDTQYF,TGTGCCAGCAGCCGCCTCGAGGGCACAGATACGCAGTATTTT
-,12,TRBD1,TRBJ2-1,TRBV6-5,CASRGTGYEQFF,TGTGCCAGCCGCGGGACAGGGTATGAGCAGTTCTTC
-,14,TRBD2,TRBJ2-5,TRBV9,CASSPGLAEETQYF,TGTGCCAGCAGCCCCGGACTAGCGGAAGAGACCCAGTACTTC
-,16,-,TRBJ2-1,TRBV14,CASSQSPVLGETEQFF,TGTGCCAGCAGCCAATCCCCCGTACTTGGGGAGACTGAGCAGTTCTTC
-,14,TRBD1,TRBJ1-1,TRBV7-3,CASSAHSGTAEAFF,TGTGCCAGCAGCGCACACTCCGGGACAGCCGAAGCTTTCTTT
-,14,-,TRBJ1-1,TRBV19,CASSIREMNTEAFF,TGTGCCAGTAGTATTCGCGAAATGAACACTGAAGCTTTCTTT
-,14,TRBD1,TRBJ2-1,TRBV15,CATSRDRGRDEQFF,TGTGCCACCAGCAGGGACAGGGGACGGGATGAGCAGTTCTTC
few,17,TRBD2,TRBJ2-1,TRBV5-1,CASSPPIGTSGRNQQFF,TGCGCCAGCAGCCCCCCAATCGGGACTAGCGGGAGGAACCAGCAGTTCTTC
-,14,-,TRBJ2-2,TRBV11-3,CASSRTTNTGELFF,TGTGCCAGCAGCCGGACAACGAACACCGGGGAGCTGTTTTTT
-,17,-,TRBJ2-2,TRBV29-1,CSVEDPSLTRSTGELFF,TGCAGCGTTGAAGATCCTTCTTTGACACGATCCACCGGGGAGCTGTTTTTT
-,14,-,TRBJ1-1,TRBV27,CASGSEGLSTEAFF,TGTGCCAGCGGATCGGAGGGGCTGAGCACTGAAGCTTTCTTT
-,17,TRBD1,TRBJ2-3,TRBV7-3,CASSGLTGTGSTDTQYF,TGTGCCAGCAGCGGACTAACCGGGACAGGGAGCACAGATACGCAGTATTTT
-,17,TRBD1,TRBJ1-1,TRBV7-3,CASSLMPPGQGDTEAFF,TGTGCCAGCAGCTTAATGCCCCCTGGACAGGGGGATACTGAAGCTTTCTTT
-,14,TRBD2,TRBJ2-3,TRBV9,CASSVLAGTDTQYF,TGTGCCAGCAGCGTTCTAGCGGGCACAGATACGCAGTATTTT
few,15,TRBD1,TRBJ2-7,TRBV4-1,CASSPGQGASYEQYF,TGCGCCAGCAGCCCCGGACAGGGGGCCTCCTACGAGCAGTACTTC